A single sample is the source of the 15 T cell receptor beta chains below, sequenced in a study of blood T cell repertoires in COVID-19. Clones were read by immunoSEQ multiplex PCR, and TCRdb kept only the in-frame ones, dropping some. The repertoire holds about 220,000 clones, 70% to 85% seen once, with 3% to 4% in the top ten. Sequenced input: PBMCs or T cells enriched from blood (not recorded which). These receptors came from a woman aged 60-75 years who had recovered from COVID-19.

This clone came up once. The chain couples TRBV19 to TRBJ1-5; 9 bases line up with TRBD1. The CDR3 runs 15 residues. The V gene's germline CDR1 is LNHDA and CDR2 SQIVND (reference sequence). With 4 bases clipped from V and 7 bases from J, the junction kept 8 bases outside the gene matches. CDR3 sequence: CASSSRDREGQPQHF. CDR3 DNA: TGTGCCAGTAGTAGCCGGGACAGGGAAGGGCAGCCCCAGCATTTT.

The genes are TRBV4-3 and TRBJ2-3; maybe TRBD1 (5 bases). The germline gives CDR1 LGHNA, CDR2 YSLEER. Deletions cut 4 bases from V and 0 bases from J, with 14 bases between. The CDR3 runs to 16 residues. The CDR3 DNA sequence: TGCGCCAGCAGCCTAGGGGCAGTTCTTAGCACAGATACGCAGTATTTT. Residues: CASSLGAVLSTDTQYF.

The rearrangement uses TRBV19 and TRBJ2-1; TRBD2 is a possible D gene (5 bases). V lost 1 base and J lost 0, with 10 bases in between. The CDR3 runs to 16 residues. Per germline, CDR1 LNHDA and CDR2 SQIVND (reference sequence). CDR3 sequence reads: CASSIVALSSYNEQFF. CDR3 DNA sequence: TGTGCCAGTAGTATAGTAGCGCTAAGCTCCTACAATGAGCAGTTCTTC. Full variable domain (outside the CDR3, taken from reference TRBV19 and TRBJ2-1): DGGITQSPKYLFRKEGQNVTLSCEQNLNHDAMYWYRQDPGQGLRLIYYSQIVNDFQKGDIAEGYSVSREKKESFPLTVTSAQKNPTAFYLCASSIVALSSYNEQFFGPGTRLTVL.

The CDR3 loop reads CASSLSPETTQYF. The CDR3 bases are TGTGCCAGCAGCTTGAGTCCAGAAACAACCCAGTACTTC. The rearrangement uses TRBV5-6 and TRBJ2-5; D is unclear. The CDR3 is made up of 13 amino acids. V was trimmed by 1 base and J by 8 bases, leaving 12 bases between them. Germline assignment: CDR1 SGHDT and CDR2 YYEEEE.

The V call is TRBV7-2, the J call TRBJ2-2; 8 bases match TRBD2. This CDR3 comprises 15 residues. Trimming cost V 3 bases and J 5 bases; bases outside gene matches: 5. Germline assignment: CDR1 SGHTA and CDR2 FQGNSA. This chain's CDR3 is CASSLSGGNTGELFF. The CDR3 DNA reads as TGTGCCAGCAGCTTGAGCGGGGGAAATACCGGGGAGCTGTTTTTT. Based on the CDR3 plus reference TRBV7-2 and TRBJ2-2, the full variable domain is GAGVSQSPSNKVTEKGKDVELRCDPISGHTALYWYRQSLGQGLEFLIYFQGNSAPDKSGLPSDRFSAERTGGSVSTLTIQRTQQEDSAVYLCASSLSGGNTGELFFGEGSRLTVL.

CDR3 sequence: CASSVAARSPSGNTIYF. For the CDR3, the DNA is TGTGCCAGCAGCGTAGCGGCGAGGAGCCCGTCTGGAAACACCATATATTTT. This sequence joins TRBV9 and TRBJ1-3; D is ambiguous. V gave up 0 bases and J gave up 1 base, with 14 bases separating them. Germline V gene sequence: CDR1 SGDLS, CDR2 YYNGEE. The CDR3 sequence is 17 residues long.

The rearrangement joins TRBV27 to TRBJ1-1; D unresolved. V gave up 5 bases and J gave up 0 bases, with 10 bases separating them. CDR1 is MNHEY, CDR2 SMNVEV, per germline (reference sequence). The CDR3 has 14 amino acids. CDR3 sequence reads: CASSLGVMNTEAFF. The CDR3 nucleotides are TGTGCCAGCAGTCTCGGGGTCATGAACACTGAAGCTTTCTTT.

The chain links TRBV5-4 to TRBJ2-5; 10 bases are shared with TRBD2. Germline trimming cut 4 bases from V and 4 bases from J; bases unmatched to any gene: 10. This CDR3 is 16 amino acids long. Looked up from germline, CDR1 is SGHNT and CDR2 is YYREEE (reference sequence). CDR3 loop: CASSGRLAGAPETQYF. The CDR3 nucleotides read TGTGCCAGCAGCGGGAGGCTAGCGGGAGCACCAGAGACCCAGTACTTC.

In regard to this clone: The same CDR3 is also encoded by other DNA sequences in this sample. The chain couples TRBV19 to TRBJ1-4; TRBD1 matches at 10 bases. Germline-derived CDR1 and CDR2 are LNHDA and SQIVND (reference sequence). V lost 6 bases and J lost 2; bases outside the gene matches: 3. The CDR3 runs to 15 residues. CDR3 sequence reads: CASRDRGSTNEKLFF. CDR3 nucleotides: TGTGCCAGTAGGGACAGGGGGAGCACTAATGAAAAACTGTTTTTT.

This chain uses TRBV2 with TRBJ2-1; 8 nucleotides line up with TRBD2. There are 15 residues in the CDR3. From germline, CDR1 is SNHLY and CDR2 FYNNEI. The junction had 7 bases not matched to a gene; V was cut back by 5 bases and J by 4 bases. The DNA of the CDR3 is TGTGCCAGCAGTCAACTAGCGGCCCAATACAATGAGCAGTTCTTC. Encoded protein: CASSQLAAQYNEQFF.

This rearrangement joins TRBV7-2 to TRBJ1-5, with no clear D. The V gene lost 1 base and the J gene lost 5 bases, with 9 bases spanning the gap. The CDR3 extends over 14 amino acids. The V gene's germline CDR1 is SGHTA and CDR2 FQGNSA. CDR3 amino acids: CASSLGQRYQPQHF. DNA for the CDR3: TGTGCCAGCAGCTTAGGGCAGAGGTATCAGCCCCAGCATTTT.

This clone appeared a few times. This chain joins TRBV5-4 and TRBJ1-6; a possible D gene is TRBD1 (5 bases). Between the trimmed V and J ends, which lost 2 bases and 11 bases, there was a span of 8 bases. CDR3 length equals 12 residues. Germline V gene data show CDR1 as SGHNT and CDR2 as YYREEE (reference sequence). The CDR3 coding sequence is TGTGCCAGCAGCTTCGGGGGAACACCCCTCCACTTT. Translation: CASSFGGTPLHF.

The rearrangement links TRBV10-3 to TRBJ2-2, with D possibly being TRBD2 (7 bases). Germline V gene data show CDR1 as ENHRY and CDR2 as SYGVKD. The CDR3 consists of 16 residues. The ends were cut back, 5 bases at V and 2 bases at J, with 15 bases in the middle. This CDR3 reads CAISKGGTKNTGELFF. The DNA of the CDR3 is TGTGCCATCAGTAAGGGGGGGACCAAAAACACCGGGGAGCTGTTTTTT.

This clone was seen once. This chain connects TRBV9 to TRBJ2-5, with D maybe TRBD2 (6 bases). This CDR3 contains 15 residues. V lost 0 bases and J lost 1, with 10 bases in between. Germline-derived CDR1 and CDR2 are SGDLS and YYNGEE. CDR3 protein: CASSVVGTPQETQYF. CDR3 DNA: TGTGCCAGCAGCGTAGTAGGGACTCCCCAAGAGACCCAGTACTTC.

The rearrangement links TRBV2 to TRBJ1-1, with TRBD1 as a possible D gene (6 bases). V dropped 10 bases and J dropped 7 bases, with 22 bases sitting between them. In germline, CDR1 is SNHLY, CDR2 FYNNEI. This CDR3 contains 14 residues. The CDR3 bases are TGTGCCACCTCATGGACAGCCGCACGGGGTGAAGCTTTCTTT. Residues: CATSWTAARGEAFF.